This T cell receptor beta chain emerged from a study of T cell responses to AZD1222 COVID-19 vaccine. Whole-study results and caveats: The donor group comprised mostly white British people and more females; the analysis possibly underestimated clonal diversity. At 160-218 and 743-854, vaccine-associated CD4 TCRs were dominant, and they spanned spike. Of spike-specific TCRs, nearly half reportedly target regions left unmutated in variants. Repertoires were obtained only post-peak T cell response.

Using immunoSEQ multiplex PCR, the repertoire was profiled, and TCRdb retains in-frame clones only, with some absent. Found here are some 100,000 clones, about nine tenths of them singletons; the top ten hold roughly 7%. This CDR3 spans 16 amino acids. Germline CDR1 and CDR2: MNHEY and SMNVEV (reference sequence). V was shortened by 0 bases and J by 4 bases, with 15 bases between the two germline ends. On this clone: What it binds is not known.

This clonotype originated in an adult in good health. This specimen consisted of peripheral blood, obtained on day 0 of AZD1222 vaccination. J is TRBJ2-5 and V is TRBV27; no reliable D call. CDR3 DNA sequence: TGTGCCAGCAGTTTATCTAACGGTGATTGGGGAGAGACCCAGTACTTC. The encoded protein is CASSLSNGDWGETQYF.